These 23 T cell receptor beta chains share one sample of origin, sequenced in a study of T cell repertoires in cytomegalovirus infection. Via MiXCR, TCRdb re-called the reads, giving one row per CDR3 protein. The profile shows 55,000 to 85,000 distinct CDR3 sequences, around 20% of them singletons. Their antigens are not known. Source: CD8+ T cells from cultured PBMCs, taken from culture after CMV antigen stimulation. The receptors stem from a human donor in good health (CMV status not recorded). Some clones in this sample may be carry-over from other donors' samples.

This clonotype was picked up many times. V usage is TRBV12-3 or TRBV12-4 and J usage is TRBJ2-1; no definite D call. Trimming left V 6 bases short and J 7 bases short, with 19 bases between. The CDR3 totals 15 residues. CDR3 residues: CASSPGGLRWNEQFF. In nucleotides, the CDR3 is TGTGCCAGCAGCCCTGGTGGGTTAAGATGGAATGAGCAGTTCTTC.

The chain carries TRBV7-9 and TRBJ2-1; 9 bases fit TRBD2. This CDR3 spans 16 amino acids. V dropped 3 bases and J dropped 4; count of bases not matched to a gene: 7. CDR1 is SEHNR and CDR2 is FQNEAQ in the germline V gene (reference sequence). DNA of the CDR3: TGTGCCAGCAGCTTGATGCGGGGGGGAATATACAATGAGCAGTTCTTC. It specifies CASSLMRGGIYNEQFF.

V and J are TRBV6-5 and TRBJ1-4, with D possibly TRBD1 on 5 matching bases. CDR3 length: 19 amino acids. V lost 0 bases and J 0 bases, leaving 17 bases between the germline ends. Germline CDR1 and CDR2: MNHEY and SVGAGI. CDR3 region: CASSYSGGQGLSTNEKLFF. Written as DNA, the CDR3 is TGTGCCAGCAGTTACTCGGGCGGGCAGGGTTTATCAACTAATGAAAAACTGTTTTTT.

V and J are TRBV27 and TRBJ1-4; 8 nucleotides match TRBD1. V was clipped by 2 bases and J by 6 bases; unmatched bases: 11. The CDR3 loop spans 17 amino acids. From germline, CDR1 is MNHEY and CDR2 SMNVEV (reference sequence). CDR3 coding DNA: TGTGCCAGCAGTTTAATGCGTCAGGGGGCGAACGATGAAAAACTGTTTTTT. Translating gives CASSLMRQGANDEKLFF.

This clonotype was observed a handful of times. This chain connects TRBV9 to TRBJ1-3, with 7 bases matching TRBD1. The J segment lost 5 bases and the V segment lost 4 bases, leaving 12 bases of the junction unmatched. The germline gives CDR1 SGDLS, CDR2 YYNGEE. CDR3 length: 16 residues. The chain's CDR3 is CASSPWDSGGRNTIYF. CDR3 DNA: TGTGCCAGCAGCCCCTGGGACAGCGGAGGAAGAAACACCATATATTTT.

This clonotype occurred a few times. The chain combines TRBV27 with TRBJ1-5; TRBD1 is a possible D gene (6 bases). Germline V gene lookup returns CDR1 MNHEY and CDR2 SMNVEV (reference sequence). The V gene lost 3 bases and the J gene lost 4 bases, with 10 bases spanning the gap. The CDR3 covers 14 residues. The CDR3 coding sequence is TGTGCCAGCAGTTTTACCAGGGGTAATCAGCCCCAGCATTTT. It translates to CASSFTRGNQPQHF.

The CDR3 spells CASSGSTGVLNTEAFF. The CDR3, as DNA: TGTGCCAGCAGCGGCTCTACAGGGGTCCTGAACACTGAAGCTTTCTTT. V gene TRBV7-2 combines with J gene TRBJ1-1; TRBD1 matches at 7 bases. Trimming cost V 5 bases and J 0 bases; bases outside gene matches: 9. The CDR3 loop spans 16 amino acids. Per the germline V gene, CDR1 is SGHTA and CDR2 is FQGNSA.

This clonotype was observed a few times. This chain links TRBV6-4 with TRBJ2-2, with no clear D. Trimming removed 4 bases at V and 3 bases at J, with 6 bases between. The germline CDR1 and CDR2 sequences are MRHNA and SNTAGT. CDR3 length equals 13 residues. CDR3 in DNA: TGTGCCAGCAGTGTCTCAGACACCGGGGAGCTGTTTTTT. This gives the protein CASSVSDTGELFF.

Points on this clonotype: Relative to the germline gene, one junction end is altered; a read error may explain this. The chain carries TRBV11-1 and TRBJ2-2; TRBD2 matches 8 bases. Looked up from germline, CDR1 is SGHAT and CDR2 is FQDESV (reference sequence). The CDR3 sequence is 15 residues long. As DNA, the CDR3 is TGTGCCAGCATCTTAGAGGGGACTAGGACCGGGGAGCTGTTTTTT. This translates into CASILEGTRTGELFF.

This clonotype was counted a few times. The chain combines TRBV28 with TRBJ1-5, with TRBD1 matching over 7 bases. Germline assignment: CDR1 MDHEN and CDR2 SYDVKM. The CDR3 extends over 15 amino acids. Germline trimming cut 4 bases from V and 6 bases from J; bases unmatched to any gene: 9. CDR3 amino acids: CASSSSRGRGQPQHF. CDR3 bases: TGTGCCAGCAGTTCATCAAGGGGGCGCGGTCAGCCCCAGCATTTT.

V usage is TRBV7-6 and J usage is TRBJ2-4, with 8 bases lining up with TRBD2. After removal of 2 bases from V and 0 bases from J, the junction contained 3 bases not matched to a gene. Germline CDR1 and CDR2: SGHVS and FNYEAQ. The CDR3 consists of 16 residues. CDR3 nucleotides: TGTGCCAGCAGCTTAAATAGCGGGATAGCCAAAAACATTCAGTACTTC. This translates into CASSLNSGIAKNIQYF.

V gene TRBV27 combines with J gene TRBJ2-7; 7 bases line up with TRBD1. CDR3 length: 14 residues. Trimming took 5 bases from V and 7 from J; bases not matched to a gene: 11. The germline gives CDR1 MNHEY, CDR2 SMNVEV (reference sequence). The CDR3 reads CASSLPGQIMEQYF. CDR3 DNA sequence: TGTGCCAGCAGTCTACCGGGACAGATCATGGAGCAGTACTTC.

Only a few counts were recorded for this clonotype. The chain employs TRBV6-1 and TRBJ1-2; tentative D call: TRBD1 (5 bases). The CDR3 extends over 14 amino acids. Germline CDR1 MNHNS, CDR2 SASEGT. Between the trimmed V and J ends, which lost 7 bases and 8 bases, there was a span of 20 bases. CDR3 sequence (DNA): TGTGCCAGCACCCTAATGGGGCAGGAGCGAGGCTACACCTTC. This translates into CASTLMGQERGYTF.

The J gene is TRBJ2-5, the V gene TRBV27; 7 bases align to TRBD1. The J segment lost 4 bases and the V segment lost 5 bases, leaving 13 bases of the junction unmatched. CDR1 is MNHEY, CDR2 SMNVEV, per germline (reference sequence). CDR3 length equals 16 residues. CDR3: CASSPSGTDPGETQYF. DNA of the CDR3: TGTGCCAGCAGTCCTTCCGGGACAGACCCAGGAGAGACCCAGTACTTC.

This chain links TRBV4-1 with TRBJ1-2; D not resolved. The CDR3 length is 15 residues. The V end lost 3 bases, the J end lost 5 bases, and 16 bases lay between the germline ends. CDR1 is MGHRA, CDR2 YSYEKL, per germline. CDR3 nucleotides: TGCGCCAGCAGCCATCGCGGGCAGGCACTATATGGCTACACCTTC. This codes for CASSHRGQALYGYTF.

In this sample, this clonotype turned up a few times. This chain uses TRBV10-3 with TRBJ1-2, with D unresolved. This CDR3 contains 18 residues. Germline CDR1 ENHRY, CDR2 SYGVKD. V gave up 2 bases and J gave up 8 bases, with 27 bases separating them. CDR3 amino acids: CAISEIFVGINPVGGYTF. In DNA form, the CDR3 reads TGTGCCATCAGTGAGATCTTCGTCGGGATAAACCCCGTCGGGGGCTACACCTTC.

This clonotype was seen just once. The chain has TRBV11-2 and TRBJ1-1; D perhaps matches TRBD1 (6 bases). This CDR3 contains 12 residues. V was trimmed by 0 bases and J by 10 bases, leaving 9 bases between them. Looked up from germline, CDR1 is SGHAT and CDR2 is FQNNGV. The CDR3 reads CASSLDGGGAFF. CDR3 sequence (DNA): TGTGCCAGCAGCTTAGATGGAGGGGGAGCTTTCTTT.

This clonotype appeared a few times. The chain couples TRBV7-9 to TRBJ2-3, with 14 bases matching TRBD2. The germline V gene encodes CDR1 SEHNR and CDR2 FQNEAQ (reference sequence). Losses at the gene ends were 5 bases for V and 8 bases for J; bases not matched to a gene: 15. This CDR3 region has 18 residues. The CDR3 here is CASSAPTGLAGAKGTQYF. DNA of the CDR3: TGTGCCAGCAGCGCCCCTACGGGACTAGCGGGGGCTAAGGGTACGCAGTATTTT.

The V and J genes are TRBV5-1 and TRBJ2-6; D gene uncertain. This CDR3 comprises 15 residues. Germline CDR1 SGHRS, CDR2 YFSETQ. V lost 4 bases and J lost 3, with 11 bases in between. Here the CDR3 reads CASSAAGSGANVLTF. As DNA, the CDR3 is TGCGCCAGCAGCGCAGCCGGCAGTGGGGCCAACGTCCTGACTTTC.

V gene TRBV28 combines with J gene TRBJ2-7; the D gene is possibly TRBD1 (6 bases). The CDR3 sequence is 13 residues long. Trimming pared 7 bases from V and 2 bases from J, leaving 12 bases between. Germline values: CDR1 MDHEN, CDR2 SYDVKM. As DNA, the CDR3 is TGTGCCAGCAACCCTCAGGGGACCTACGAGCAGTACTTC. Protein: CASNPQGTYEQYF. Full variable domain (remainder filled in from reference TRBV28 and TRBJ2-7): DVKVTQSSRYLVKRTGEKVFLECVQDMDHENMFWYRQDPGLGLRLIYFSYDVKMKEKGDIPEGYSVSREKKERFSLILESASTNQTSMYLCASNPQGTYEQYFGPGTRLTVT.

The rearrangement uses TRBV7-9 and TRBJ2-1, with a weak D call TRBD2 (5 bases). V was clipped by 5 bases and J by 4 bases, with 15 bases between them. Germline V gene lookup returns CDR1 SEHNR and CDR2 FQNEAQ (reference sequence). The CDR3 is 15 amino acids. The CDR3, as DNA: TGTGCCAGCAGCCCGCTTCGGACGGGATACAATGAGCAGTTCTTC. This gives the protein CASSPLRTGYNEQFF.

This clonotype came up a few times. The chain combines TRBV6-5 with TRBJ1-1; TRBD1 matches 7 bases. Germline assignment: CDR1 MNHEY and CDR2 SVGAGI. CDR3 length: 13 residues. The ends lost 5 bases at V and 5 bases at J; junction bases unmatched: 5. The CDR3 loop is CASSETGWTEAFF. The CDR3, as DNA: TGTGCCAGCAGTGAGACAGGGTGGACTGAAGCTTTCTTT.

This clonotype was detected only a few times. The V gene is TRBV7-9, the J gene TRBJ2-3, with D unclear. The CDR3 spans 14 residues. Deletions cut 5 bases from V and 3 bases from J, with 12 bases between. Germline V gene lookup returns CDR1 SEHNR and CDR2 FQNEAQ (reference sequence). CDR3 amino acids: CASSLEHGTDTQYF. The CDR3 DNA reads TGTGCCAGCAGCCTCGAGCACGGGACAGATACGCAGTATTTT.